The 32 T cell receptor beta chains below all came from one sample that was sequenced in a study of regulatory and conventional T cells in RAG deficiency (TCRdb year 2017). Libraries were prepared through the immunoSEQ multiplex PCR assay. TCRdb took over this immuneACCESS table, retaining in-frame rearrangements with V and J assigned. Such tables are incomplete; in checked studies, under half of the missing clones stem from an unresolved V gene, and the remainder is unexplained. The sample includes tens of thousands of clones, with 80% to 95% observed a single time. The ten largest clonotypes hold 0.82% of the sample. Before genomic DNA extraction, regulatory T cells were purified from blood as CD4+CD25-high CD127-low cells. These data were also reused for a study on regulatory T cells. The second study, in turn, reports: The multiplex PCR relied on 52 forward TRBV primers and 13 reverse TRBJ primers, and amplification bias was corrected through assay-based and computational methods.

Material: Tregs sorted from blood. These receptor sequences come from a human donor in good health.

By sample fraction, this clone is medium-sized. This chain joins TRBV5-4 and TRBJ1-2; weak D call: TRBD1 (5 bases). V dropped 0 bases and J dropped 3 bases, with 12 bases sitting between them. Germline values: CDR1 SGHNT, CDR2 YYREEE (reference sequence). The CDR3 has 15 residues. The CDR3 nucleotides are TGTGCCAGCAGCTTGGCGGGCGGGGGGGACTATGGCTACACCTTC. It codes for CASSLAGGGDYGYTF.

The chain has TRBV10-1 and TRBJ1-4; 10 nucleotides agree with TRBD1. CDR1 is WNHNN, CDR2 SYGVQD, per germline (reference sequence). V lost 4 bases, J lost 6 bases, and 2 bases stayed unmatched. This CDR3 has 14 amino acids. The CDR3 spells CASSAGTGDEKLFF. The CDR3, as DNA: TGCGCCAGCAGTGCCGGGACAGGGGATGAAAAACTGTTTTTT.

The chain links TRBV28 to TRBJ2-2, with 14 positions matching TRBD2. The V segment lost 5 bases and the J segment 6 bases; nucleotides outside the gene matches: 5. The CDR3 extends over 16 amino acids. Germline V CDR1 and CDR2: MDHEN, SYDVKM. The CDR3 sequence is CASSQRTSGGSGELFF. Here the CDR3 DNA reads TGTGCCAGCAGTCAGAGGACTAGCGGGGGGTCCGGGGAGCTGTTTTTT.

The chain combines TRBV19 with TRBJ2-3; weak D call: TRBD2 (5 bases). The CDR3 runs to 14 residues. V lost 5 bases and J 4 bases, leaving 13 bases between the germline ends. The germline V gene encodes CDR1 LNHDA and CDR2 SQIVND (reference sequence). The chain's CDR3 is CASSRTSFPDTQYF. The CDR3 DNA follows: TGTGCCAGTAGTCGCACTAGTTTCCCAGATACGCAGTATTTT. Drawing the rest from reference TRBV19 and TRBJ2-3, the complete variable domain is DGGITQSPKYLFRKEGQNVTLSCEQNLNHDAMYWYRQDPGQGLRLIYYSQIVNDFQKGDIAEGYSVSREKKESFPLTVTSAQKNPTAFYLCASSRTSFPDTQYFGPGTRLTVL.

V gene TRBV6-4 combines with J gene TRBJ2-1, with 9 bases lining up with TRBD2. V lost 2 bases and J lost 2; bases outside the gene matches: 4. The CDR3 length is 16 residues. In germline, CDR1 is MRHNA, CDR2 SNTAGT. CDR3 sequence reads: CASSDGAGGPYNEQFF. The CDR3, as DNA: TGTGCCAGCAGTGACGGGGCGGGGGGGCCCTACAATGAGCAGTTCTTC.

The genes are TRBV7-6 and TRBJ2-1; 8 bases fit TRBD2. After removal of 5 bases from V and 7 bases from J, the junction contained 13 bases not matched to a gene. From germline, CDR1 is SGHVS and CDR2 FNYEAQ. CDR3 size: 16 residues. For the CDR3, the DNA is TGTGCCAGCAGCAGACTCGGGGGGGGACTGAGTAATGAGCAGTTCTTC. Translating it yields CASSRLGGGLSNEQFF.

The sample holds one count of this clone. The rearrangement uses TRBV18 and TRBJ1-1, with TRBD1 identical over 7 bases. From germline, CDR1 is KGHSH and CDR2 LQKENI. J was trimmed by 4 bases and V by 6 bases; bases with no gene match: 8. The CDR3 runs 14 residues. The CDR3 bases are TGTGCCAGCTCGCTACTGACAGGGACCACTGAAGCTTTCTTT. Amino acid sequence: CASSLLTGTTEAFF. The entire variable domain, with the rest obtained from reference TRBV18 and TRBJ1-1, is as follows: NAGVMQNPRHLVRRRGQEARLRCSPMKGHSHVYWYRQLPEEGLKFMVYLQKENIIDESGMPKERFSAEFPKEGPSILRIQQVVRGDSAAYFCASSLLTGTTEAFFGQGTRLTVV.

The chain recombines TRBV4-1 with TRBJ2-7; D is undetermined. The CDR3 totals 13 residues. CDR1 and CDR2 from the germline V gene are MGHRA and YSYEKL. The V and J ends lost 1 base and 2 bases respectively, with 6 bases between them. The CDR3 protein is CASSQVTTYEQYF. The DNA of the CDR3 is TGCGCCAGCAGCCAAGTTACGACCTACGAGCAGTACTTC.

CDR3 in DNA: TGCAGCGTTGATCGGTCAGGGGCATCGGGTGGCTACACCTTC. Protein sequence: CSVDRSGASGGYTF. The V gene is TRBV29-1, the J gene TRBJ1-2; D is possibly TRBD1 (6 bases). CDR1 and CDR2 from the germline V gene are SQVTM and ANQGSEA. V lost 3 bases and J lost 7, with 18 bases in between. CDR3 length: 14 residues.

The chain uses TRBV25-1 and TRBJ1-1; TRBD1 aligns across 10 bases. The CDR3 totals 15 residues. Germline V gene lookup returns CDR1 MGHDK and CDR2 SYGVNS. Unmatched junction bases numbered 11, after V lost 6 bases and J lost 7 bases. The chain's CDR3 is CASSVPGQGNDEAFF. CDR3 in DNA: TGTGCCAGCAGCGTCCCGGGACAGGGGAATGATGAAGCTTTCTTT.

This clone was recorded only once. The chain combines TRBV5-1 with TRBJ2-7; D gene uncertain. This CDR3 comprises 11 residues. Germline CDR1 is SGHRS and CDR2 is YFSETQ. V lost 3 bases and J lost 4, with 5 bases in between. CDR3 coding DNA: TGCGCCAGCAGCTCCCGGTACGAGCAGTACTTC. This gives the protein CASSSRYEQYF.

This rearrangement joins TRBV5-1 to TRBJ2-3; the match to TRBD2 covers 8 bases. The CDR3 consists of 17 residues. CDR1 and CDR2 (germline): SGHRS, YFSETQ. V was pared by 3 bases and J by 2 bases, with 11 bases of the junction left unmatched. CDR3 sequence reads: CASSSLGRGGYTDTQYF. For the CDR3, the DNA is TGCGCCAGCAGCTCCCTAGGCCGGGGGGGGTACACAGATACGCAGTATTTT.

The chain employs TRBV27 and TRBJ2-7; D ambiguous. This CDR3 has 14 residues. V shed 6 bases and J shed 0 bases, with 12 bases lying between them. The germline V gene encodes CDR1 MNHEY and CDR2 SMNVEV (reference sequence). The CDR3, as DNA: TGTGCCAGCAGCCGATCGGACCGCTCCTACGAGCAGTACTTC. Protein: CASSRSDRSYEQYF.

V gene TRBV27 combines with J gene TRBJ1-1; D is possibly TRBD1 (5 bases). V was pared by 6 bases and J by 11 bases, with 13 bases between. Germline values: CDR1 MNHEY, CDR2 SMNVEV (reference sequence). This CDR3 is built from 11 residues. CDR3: CASRGWGLAFF. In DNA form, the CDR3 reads TGTGCCAGCAGAGGGTGGGGGTTGGCTTTCTTT.

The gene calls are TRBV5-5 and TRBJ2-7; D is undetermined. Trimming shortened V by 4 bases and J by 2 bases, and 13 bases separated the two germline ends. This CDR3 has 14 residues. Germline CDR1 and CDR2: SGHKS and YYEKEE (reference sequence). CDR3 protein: CASSPWTEPYEQYF. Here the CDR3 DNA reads TGTGCCAGCAGCCCCTGGACGGAGCCCTACGAGCAGTACTTC.

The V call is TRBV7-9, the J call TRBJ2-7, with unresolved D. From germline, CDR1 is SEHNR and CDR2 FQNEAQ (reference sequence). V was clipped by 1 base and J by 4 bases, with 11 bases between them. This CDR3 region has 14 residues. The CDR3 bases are TGTGCCAGCAGCTTAGATTGGAAATGGTACGAGCAGTACTTC. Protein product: CASSLDWKWYEQYF.

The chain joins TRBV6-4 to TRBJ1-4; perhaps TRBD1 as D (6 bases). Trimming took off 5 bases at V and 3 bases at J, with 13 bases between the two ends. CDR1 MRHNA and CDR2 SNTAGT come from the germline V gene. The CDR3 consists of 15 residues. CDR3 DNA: TGTGCCAGCAGTAATGAGACAGGCCCTAATGAAAAACTGTTTTTT. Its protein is CASSNETGPNEKLFF.

The CDR3 region has the DNA TGTGCCAGCACCCGGGGGGGCCTAAACACCGGGGAGCTGTTTTTT. Its protein product is CASTRGGLNTGELFF. The chain employs TRBV21-1 and TRBJ2-2; the DNA was not used to check the table's D call, TRBD2. TRBV21-1 is tagged as a pseudogene. The CDR3 covers 15 residues.

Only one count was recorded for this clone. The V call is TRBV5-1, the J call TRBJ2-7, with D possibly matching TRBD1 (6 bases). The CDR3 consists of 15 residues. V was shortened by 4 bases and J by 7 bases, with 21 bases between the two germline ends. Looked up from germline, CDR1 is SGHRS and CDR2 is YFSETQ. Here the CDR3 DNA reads TGCGCCAGCAGCCTGAGGGGCCAGGGGATAGGGGAGCAGTACTTC. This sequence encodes CASSLRGQGIGEQYF.

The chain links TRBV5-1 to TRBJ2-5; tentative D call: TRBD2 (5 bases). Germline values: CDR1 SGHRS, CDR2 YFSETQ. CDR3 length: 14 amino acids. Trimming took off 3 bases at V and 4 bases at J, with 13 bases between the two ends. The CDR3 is CASSSGGGRETQYF. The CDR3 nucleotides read TGCGCCAGCAGCTCTGGCGGAGGTCGAGAGACCCAGTACTTC.

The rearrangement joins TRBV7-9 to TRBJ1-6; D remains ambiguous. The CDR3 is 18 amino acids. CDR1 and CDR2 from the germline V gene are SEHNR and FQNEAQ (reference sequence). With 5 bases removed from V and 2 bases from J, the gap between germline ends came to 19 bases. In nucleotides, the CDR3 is TGTGCCAGCAGCCTGAGGGTGGAGGGCGGCACCTATAATTCACCCCTCCACTTT. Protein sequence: CASSLRVEGGTYNSPLHF. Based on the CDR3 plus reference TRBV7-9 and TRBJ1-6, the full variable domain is DTGVSQNPRHKITKRGQNVTFRCDPISEHNRLYWYRQTLGQGPEFLTYFQNEAQLEKSRLLSDRFSAERPKGSFSTLEIQRTEQGDSAMYLCASSLRVEGGTYNSPLHFGNGTRLTVT.

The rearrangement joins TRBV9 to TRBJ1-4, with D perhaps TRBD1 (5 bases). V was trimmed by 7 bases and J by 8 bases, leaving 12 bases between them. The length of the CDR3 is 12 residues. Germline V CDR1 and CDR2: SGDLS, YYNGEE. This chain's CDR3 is CASGQGEEKLFF. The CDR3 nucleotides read TGTGCCAGCGGCCAGGGTGAAGAAAAACTGTTTTTT.

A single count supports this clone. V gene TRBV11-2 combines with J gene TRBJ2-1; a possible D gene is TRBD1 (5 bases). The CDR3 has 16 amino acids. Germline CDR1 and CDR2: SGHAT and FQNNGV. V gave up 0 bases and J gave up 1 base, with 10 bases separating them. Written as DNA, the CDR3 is TGTGCCAGCAGCTTAGAACCGCAGGGATCCTACAATGAGCAGTTCTTC. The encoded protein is CASSLEPQGSYNEQFF.

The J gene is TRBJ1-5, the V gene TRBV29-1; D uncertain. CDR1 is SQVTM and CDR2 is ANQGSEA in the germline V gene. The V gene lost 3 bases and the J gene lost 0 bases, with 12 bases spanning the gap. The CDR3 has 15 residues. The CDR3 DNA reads TGCAGCGTTGATTGCAGCCGAGATAGCAATCAGCCCCAGCATTTT. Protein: CSVDCSRDSNQPQHF.

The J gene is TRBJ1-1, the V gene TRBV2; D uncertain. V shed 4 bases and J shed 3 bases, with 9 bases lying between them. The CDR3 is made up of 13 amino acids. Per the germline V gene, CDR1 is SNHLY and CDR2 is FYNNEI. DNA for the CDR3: TGTGCCAGCAGTGCCCGACCTGACACTGAAGCTTTCTTT. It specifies CASSARPDTEAFF.

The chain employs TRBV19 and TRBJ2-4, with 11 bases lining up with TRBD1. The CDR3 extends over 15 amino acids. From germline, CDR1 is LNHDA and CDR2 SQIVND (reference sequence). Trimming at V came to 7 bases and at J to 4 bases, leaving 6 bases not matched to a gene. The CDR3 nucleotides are TGTGCCAGTATTCCCGGGACAGGGGGTAAAAACATTCAGTACTTC. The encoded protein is CASIPGTGGKNIQYF.

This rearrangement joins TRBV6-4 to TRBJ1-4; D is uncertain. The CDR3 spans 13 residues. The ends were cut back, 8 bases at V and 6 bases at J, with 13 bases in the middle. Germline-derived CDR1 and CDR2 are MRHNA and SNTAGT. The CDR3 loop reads CASGVAVDEKLFF. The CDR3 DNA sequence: TGTGCCAGCGGCGTGGCTGTGGATGAAAAACTGTTTTTT.

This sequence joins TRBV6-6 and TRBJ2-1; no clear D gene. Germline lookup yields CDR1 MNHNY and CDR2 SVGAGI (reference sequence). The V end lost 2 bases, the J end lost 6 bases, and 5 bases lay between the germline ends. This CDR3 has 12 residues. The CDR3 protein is CASSYGRNEQFF. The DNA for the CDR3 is TGTGCCAGCAGTTACGGTCGCAATGAGCAGTTCTTC.

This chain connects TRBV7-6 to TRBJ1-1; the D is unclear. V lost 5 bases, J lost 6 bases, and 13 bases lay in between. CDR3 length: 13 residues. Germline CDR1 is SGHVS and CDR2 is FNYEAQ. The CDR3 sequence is CASSPEAGAEAFF. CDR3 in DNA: TGTGCCAGCAGCCCCGAGGCGGGCGCTGAAGCTTTCTTT. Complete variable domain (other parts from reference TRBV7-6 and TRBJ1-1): GAGVSQSPRYKVTKRGQDVALRCDPISGHVSLYWYRQALGQGPEFLTYFNYEAQQDKSGLPNDRFSAERPEGSISTLTIQRTEQRDSAMYRCASSPEAGAEAFFGQGTRLTVV.

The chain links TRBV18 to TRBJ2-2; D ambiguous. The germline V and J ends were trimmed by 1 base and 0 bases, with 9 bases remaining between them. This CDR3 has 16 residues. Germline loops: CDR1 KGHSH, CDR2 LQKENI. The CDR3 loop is CASSPRQIPNTGELFF. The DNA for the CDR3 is TGTGCCAGCTCACCACGCCAGATTCCGAACACCGGGGAGCTGTTTTTT.

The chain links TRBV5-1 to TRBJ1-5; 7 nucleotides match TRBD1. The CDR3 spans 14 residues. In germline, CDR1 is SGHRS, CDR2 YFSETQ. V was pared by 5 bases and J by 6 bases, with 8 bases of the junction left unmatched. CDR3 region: CASSSGTVGQPQHF. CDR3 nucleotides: TGCGCCAGCAGTTCCGGGACAGTTGGTCAGCCCCAGCATTTT.

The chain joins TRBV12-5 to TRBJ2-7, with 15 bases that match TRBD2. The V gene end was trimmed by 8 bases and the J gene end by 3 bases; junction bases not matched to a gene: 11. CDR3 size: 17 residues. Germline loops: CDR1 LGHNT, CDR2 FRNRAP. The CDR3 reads CASSRTSGGAFFYEQYF. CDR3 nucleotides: TGTGCTAGTAGCAGGACTAGCGGGGGGGCCTTCTTCTACGAGCAGTACTTC. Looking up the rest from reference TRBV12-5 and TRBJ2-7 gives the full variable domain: DARVTQTPRHKVTEMGQEVTMRCQPILGHNTVFWYRQTMMQGLELLAYFRNRAPLDDSGMPKDRFSAEMPDATLATLKIQPSEPRDSAVYFCASSRTSGGAFFYEQYFGPGTRLTVT.